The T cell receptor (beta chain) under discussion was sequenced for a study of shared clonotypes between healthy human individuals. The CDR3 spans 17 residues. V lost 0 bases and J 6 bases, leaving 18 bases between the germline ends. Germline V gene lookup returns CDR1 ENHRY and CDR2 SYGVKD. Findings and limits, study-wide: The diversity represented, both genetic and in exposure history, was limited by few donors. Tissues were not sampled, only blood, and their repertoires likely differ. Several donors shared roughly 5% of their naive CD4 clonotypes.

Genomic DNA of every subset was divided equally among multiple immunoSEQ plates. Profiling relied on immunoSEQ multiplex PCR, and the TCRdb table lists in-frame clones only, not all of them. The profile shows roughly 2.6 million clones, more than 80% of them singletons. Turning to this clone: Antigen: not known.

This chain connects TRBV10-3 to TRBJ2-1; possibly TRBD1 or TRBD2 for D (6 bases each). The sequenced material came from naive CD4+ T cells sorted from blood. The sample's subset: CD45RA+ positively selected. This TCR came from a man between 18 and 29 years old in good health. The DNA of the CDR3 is TGTGCCATCAGTGAGTCGATTGGAGGGGGTCCTGCCAATGAGCAGTTCTTC. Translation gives CAISESIGGGPANEQFF.